The subject of this entry is one T cell receptor beta chain. This entry belongs to a study of CD8 T cells in Susac syndrome. Overall study context: Patients with Susac syndrome had blood drawn and were at that point therapy-naive, on corticosteroids, or on intravenous immunoglobulin alone.

It was with random hexamers that roughly 0.5 to 1 ug RNA was reverse transcribed. Coverage of TCR beta CDR3 amplification by immunoSEQ multiplex PCR extended to 54 Vbeta and 13 Jbeta. A single record per CDR3 protein comes from TCRdb applying MiXCR to the immunoSEQ multiplex PCR reads. This sample yields about 180,000 distinct CDR3 sequences, of which 85% to 95% are seen a single time; around 0.095% belongs to the top ten. CD8+ and CD4+ blood T cells underwent TCR beta sequencing. Purification of the CD8+ and CD4+ T cells relied on negative isolation, and TEMRA cells underwent FACS enrichment. V shed 5 bases, J shed 7 bases, and the junction held 6 bases outside the gene matches. Germline CDR1 reads SGHTA; CDR2 reads FQGNSA. The CDR3 contains 15 residues.

This clonotype was obtained from a human donor with Susac syndrome. The sequenced sample was CD4+ T cells from PBMCs. The chain carries TRBV7-2 and TRBJ2-4; 12 nucleotides agree with TRBD2. CDR3 protein: CASSHGLAGTNIQYF. CDR3 sequence (DNA): TGTGCCAGCAGCCACGGACTAGCGGGAACGAACATTCAGTACTTC.